The next 21 T cell receptor beta chains were all read from a single sample in a study of radiotherapy plus CTLA-4 blockade in lung cancer. Assay used: immunoSEQ multiplex PCR; TCRdb lists only in-frame clones, some missing. The sample has roughly 100,000 clones, around 83% seen once; the top ten hold more than 20%. The sequencing used peripheral blood, collected from a patient treated with radiotherapy plus ipilimumab. The receptors were sampled from a human donor with non-small cell lung cancer that progressed on radiotherapy plus ipilimumab.

Only one count was recorded for this clone. The chain is built from TRBV19 and TRBJ2-1; D is undetermined. V lost 4 bases and J 9 bases, leaving 7 bases between the germline ends. CDR1 and CDR2 (germline): LNHDA, SQIVND (reference sequence). This CDR3 region has 11 residues. The CDR3 sequence: CASSKGSEQFF. CDR3 coding DNA: TGTGCCAGTAGTAAGGGTAGTGAGCAGTTCTTC.

The genes are TRBV11-2 and TRBJ2-2; TRBD1 matches 9 bases. CDR1 and CDR2 (germline): SGHAT, FQNNGV. After removal of 5 bases from V and 4 bases from J, the junction contained 11 bases not matched to a gene. CDR3 size: 17 residues. The CDR3 coding sequence is TGTGCCAGCAGCCGACTCCACGGACAGGGGAGCACCGGGGAGCTGTTTTTT. Residues: CASSRLHGQGSTGELFF.

V and J are TRBV27 and TRBJ2-7; TRBD1 agrees at 8 bases. With 5 bases clipped from V and 3 bases from J, the junction kept 3 bases outside the gene matches. Germline V gene lookup returns CDR1 MNHEY and CDR2 SMNVEV (reference sequence). The CDR3 covers 13 residues. This CDR3 reads CASSRQGNYEQYF. DNA of the CDR3: TGTGCCAGCAGTCGACAGGGGAACTACGAGCAGTACTTC.

The chain combines TRBV28 with TRBJ2-6; no firm D call. CDR3 size: 15 residues. Per germline, CDR1 MDHEN and CDR2 SYDVKM. V was pared by 3 bases and J by 1 base, with 7 bases between. This CDR3 reads CASSFSRSGANVLTF. In DNA form, the CDR3 reads TGTGCCAGCAGTTTTTCGAGATCTGGGGCCAACGTCCTGACTTTC.

This clone was observed a few times. The CDR3 sequence: CASSFRNTEAFF. CDR3 coding DNA: TGTGCCAGCAGCTTTAGGAACACTGAAGCTTTCTTT. V usage is TRBV5-4 and J usage is TRBJ1-1; no clear D gene. Germline V lookup: CDR1 SGHNT, CDR2 YYREEE (reference sequence). Deletions cut 2 bases from V and 1 base from J, with 3 bases between. There are 12 residues in the CDR3.

The chain uses TRBV2 and TRBJ1-5; weak D call: TRBD1 (6 bases). V was shortened by 7 bases and J by 4 bases, with 11 bases between the two germline ends. Germline V lookup: CDR1 SNHLY, CDR2 FYNNEI. The length of the CDR3 is 13 residues. CDR3 nucleotide sequence: TGTGCCAGCAAGGCAGGACAGAATCAGCCCCAGCATTTT. Amino acid sequence: CASKAGQNQPQHF.

The chain links TRBV23-1 to TRBJ2-7, with D possibly TRBD1 on 5 matching bases. TRBV23-1 is designated an ORF whose function remains uncertain. Trimming removed 4 bases from V and 0 bases from J, with 10 bases in between. This CDR3 contains 14 residues. DNA of the CDR3: TGCGCCAGCAGTCGGAACAGGCCCTCCTACGAGCAGTACGTC. This gives the protein CASSRNRPSYEQYV.

This clone occurred a few times. Here the CDR3 DNA reads TGTGCCAGCAGTGATAATATGGGACGGAGGTTCTTC. Translation: CASSDNMGRRFF. The chain combines TRBV6-1 with TRBJ2-1; D might be TRBD1 or TRBD2, each matching 5 bases. CDR3 size: 12 residues. Trimming stripped 3 bases from V and 15 bases from J, with 15 bases between. The germline gives CDR1 MNHNS, CDR2 SASEGT.

The rearrangement joins TRBV15 to TRBJ2-4; 8 bases map to TRBD1. CDR1 and CDR2 from the germline V gene are LNHNV and YYDKDF (reference sequence). Germline trimming cut 3 bases from V and 8 bases from J; bases unmatched to any gene: 6. CDR3 length: 14 amino acids. The CDR3 is CATSRTGAEDIQYF. CDR3 DNA sequence: TGTGCCACCAGCAGGACAGGGGCTGAGGACATTCAGTACTTC. The full variable domain, with the rest looked up from reference TRBV15 and TRBJ2-4, is DAMVIQNPRYQVTQFGKPVTLSCSQTLNHNVMYWYQQKSSQAPKLLFHYYDKDFNNEADTPDNFQSRRPNTSFCFLDIRSPGLGDTAMYLCATSRTGAEDIQYFGAGTRLSVL.

The chain recombines TRBV6-1 with TRBJ1-2, with TRBD1 matching over 8 bases. The germline CDR1 and CDR2 sequences are MNHNS and SASEGT. V lost 3 bases, J lost 5 bases, and 8 bases stayed unmatched. This CDR3 is 15 amino acids long. This chain's CDR3 is CASSESSGTGYGYTF. The CDR3 nucleotides are TGTGCCAGCAGTGAGTCCTCCGGGACAGGATATGGCTACACCTTC.

The V call is TRBV28, the J call TRBJ2-7; D is unclear. V shed 2 bases and J shed 4 bases, with 12 bases lying between them. This CDR3 region has 14 residues. CDR1 MDHEN and CDR2 SYDVKM come from the germline V gene. CDR3 in DNA: TGTGCCAGCAGTTTAATCCTCCCCTCGTACGAGCAGTACTTC. Its translation is CASSLILPSYEQYF.

This chain uses TRBV9 with TRBJ2-5; D call uncertain. Trimming cost V 0 bases and J 1 base, with 7 bases left between them. The CDR3 extends over 14 amino acids. The germline V gene has CDR1 SGDLS and CDR2 YYNGEE. The CDR3 DNA sequence: TGTGCCAGCAGCGTAGGGGGTCCCCAAGAGACCCAGTACTTC. Translated: CASSVGGPQETQYF.

This rearrangement joins TRBV6-5 to TRBJ2-1; 8 nucleotides match TRBD2. CDR1 is MNHEY and CDR2 is SVGAGI in the germline V gene. This CDR3 has 16 amino acids. V lost 0 bases, J lost 4 bases, and 5 bases stayed unmatched. The CDR3 sequence: CASSYSSSGRYNEQFF. The CDR3 coding sequence is TGTGCCAGCAGTTACTCGTCTAGCGGGCGATACAATGAGCAGTTCTTC.

V usage is TRBV18 and J usage is TRBJ2-5; 7 bases are shared with TRBD1. V shed 3 bases and J 4 bases; nucleotides not matched to a gene: 8. CDR1 is KGHSH and CDR2 is LQKENI in the germline V gene. There are 15 residues in the CDR3. CDR3 nucleotides: TGTGCCAGCTCACCGTCAGGGACAGTAGGAGAGACCCAGTACTTC. Its protein product is CASSPSGTVGETQYF.

This chain links TRBV16 with TRBJ2-7; D uncertain. V lost 4 bases to trimming and J lost 4 bases, with 5 bases between them. Per germline, CDR1 KGHSY and CDR2 FQNENV. CDR3 length equals 11 residues. The CDR3 sequence: CASSRNYEQYF. In DNA form, the CDR3 reads TGTGCCAGCAGCCGGAATTACGAGCAGTACTTC.

This clone was seen a few times. This chain uses TRBV19 with TRBJ1-1; D uncertain. The V end was cut by 4 bases, the J end by 8 bases, with 8 bases between. The CDR3 extends over 11 amino acids. Germline CDR1 LNHDA, CDR2 SQIVND (reference sequence). The CDR3 DNA sequence: TGTGCCAGTAGTAGAACAGTGGAAGCTTTCTTT. It codes for CASSRTVEAFF.

CDR3 sequence (DNA): TGTGCCAGCAGCACTAGGACAGGGGCGAGGGATGAGCAGTTCTTC. Residues: CASSTRTGARDEQFF. The chain carries TRBV5-4 and TRBJ2-1; 9 bases line up with TRBD1. Germline CDR1 is SGHNT and CDR2 is YYREEE (reference sequence). This CDR3 comprises 15 residues. The trim removed 4 bases at V and 8 bases at J, leaving 10 bases unmatched.

The chain couples TRBV5-1 to TRBJ2-1; the match to TRBD2 covers 7 bases. Per germline, CDR1 SGHRS and CDR2 YFSETQ. Trimming removed 0 bases from V and 1 base from J; junction bases left unmatched: 4. The CDR3 loop spans 16 amino acids. The CDR3 DNA reads TGCGCCAGCAGCTTGGAGGCTAGCGGATCCTACAATGAGCAGTTCTTC. Translation gives CASSLEASGSYNEQFF.

The V gene is TRBV7-2, the J gene TRBJ1-1, with D unclear. The CDR3 has 14 amino acids. V lost 2 bases to trimming and J lost 3 bases, with 10 bases between them. Per the germline V gene, CDR1 is SGHTA and CDR2 is FQGNSA. CDR3: CASSLLYDDTEAFF. The CDR3 DNA follows: TGTGCCAGCAGCTTATTGTACGACGACACTGAAGCTTTCTTT.

The gene calls are TRBV6-6 and TRBJ1-5; 7 bases line up with TRBD1. This CDR3 comprises 14 residues. The germline V gene encodes CDR1 MNHNY and CDR2 SVGAGI (reference sequence). The ends lost 8 bases at V and 6 bases at J; junction bases unmatched: 10. CDR3 in amino acids: CASGKNRGIQPQHF. The CDR3, as DNA: TGTGCCAGCGGTAAAAACAGGGGAATTCAGCCCCAGCATTTT.

The chain uses TRBV19 and TRBJ1-5, with TRBD1 as a possible D gene (5 bases). Deletions cut 6 bases from V and 0 bases from J, with 15 bases between. CDR1 LNHDA and CDR2 SQIVND come from the germline V gene (reference sequence). CDR3 length: 16 residues. Here the CDR3 DNA reads TGTGCCAGTAGCCCTATCAGGGTTTCTAGCAATCAGCCCCAGCATTTT. The encoded protein is CASSPIRVSSNQPQHF.